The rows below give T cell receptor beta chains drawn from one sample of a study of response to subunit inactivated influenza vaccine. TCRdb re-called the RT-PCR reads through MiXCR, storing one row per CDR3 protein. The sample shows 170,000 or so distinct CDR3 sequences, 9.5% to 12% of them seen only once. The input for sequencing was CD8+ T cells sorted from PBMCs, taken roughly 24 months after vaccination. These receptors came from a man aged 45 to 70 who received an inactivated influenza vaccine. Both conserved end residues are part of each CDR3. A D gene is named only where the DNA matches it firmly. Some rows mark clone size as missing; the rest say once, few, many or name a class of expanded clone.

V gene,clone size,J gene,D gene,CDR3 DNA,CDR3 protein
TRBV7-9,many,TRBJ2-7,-,TGTGCCAGCAGCTTAGGGGGACGCGAGCAGTACTTC,CASSLGGREQYF
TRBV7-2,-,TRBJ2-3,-,TGTGCCAGCAGCATCCACGAGAGCCTCGCAGATACGCAGTATTTT,CASSIHESLADTQYF
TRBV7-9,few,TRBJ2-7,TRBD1,TGTGCCAGCAGCTTAGAACAGGGGGTCTACGAGCAGTACTTC,CASSLEQGVYEQYF
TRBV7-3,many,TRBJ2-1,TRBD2,TGTGCCAGCAGCCTCGGATCAGCGGGGTTAAGGGGCAATGAGCAGTTCTTC,CASSLGSAGLRGNEQFF
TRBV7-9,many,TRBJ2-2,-,TGTGCCAGCAGCGGCGGGGAGCTGTTTTTT,CASSGGELFF
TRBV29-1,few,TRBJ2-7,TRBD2,TGCAGCGTTCGAGGGACTAGCGGGAGCGGGTCCTACGAGCAGTACTTC,CSVRGTSGSGSYEQYF
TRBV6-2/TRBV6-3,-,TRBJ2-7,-,TGTGCCAGCAGCACCCGTATAGGAGGCTACGAGCAGTACTTC,CASSTRIGGYEQYF
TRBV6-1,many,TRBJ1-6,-,TGTGCCAGCCTTAATTCACCCCTCCACTTT,CASLNSPLHF
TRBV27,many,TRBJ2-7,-,TGTGCCAGCAGTTTAGGAGTAGCCTACGAGCAGTACTTC,CASSLGVAYEQYF
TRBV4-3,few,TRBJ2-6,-,TGCGCCAGCAGCCAAATCTCAGGAGACGGGGCCAACGTCCTGACTTTC,CASSQISGDGANVLTF
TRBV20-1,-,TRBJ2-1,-,TGCAGTGCTAGGTGGCGGGGGCAATACAATGAGCAGTTCTTC,CSARWRGQYNEQFF
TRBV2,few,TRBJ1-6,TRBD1,TGTGCCAGCAGGACGGCCCTAGGACAGGTGAATTCACCCCTCCACTTT,CASRTALGQVNSPLHF
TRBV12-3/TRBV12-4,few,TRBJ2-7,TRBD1,TGTGCCAGCAGTTCGCCCTCCGGGACAGGGGGCTACGAGCAGTACTTC,CASSSPSGTGGYEQYF
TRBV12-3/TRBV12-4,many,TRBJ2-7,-,TGTGCCAGCAGTTTCGGGGATTCCTACGAGCAGTACTTC,CASSFGDSYEQYF
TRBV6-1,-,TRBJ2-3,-,TGTGCCAGTGGGGGGCGAACCGCTAGCACAGATACGCAGTATTTT,CASGGRTASTDTQYF
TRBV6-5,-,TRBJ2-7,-,TGTGCCAGCAGTTACTCGATAGGGACTCAGGGGGATTGGAACGAGCAGTACTTC,CASSYSIGTQGDWNEQYF
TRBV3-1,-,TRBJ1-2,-,TGTGCCAGCAGCCAAGAAGGGGGACGGGTGTCAGCTAACTATGGCTACACCTTC,CASSQEGGRVSANYGYTF
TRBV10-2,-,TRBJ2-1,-,TGCGCCAGCAGTGTCTCCGGGGGCCACAATGAGCAGTTCTTC,CASSVSGGHNEQFF
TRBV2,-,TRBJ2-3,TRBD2,TGTGCCAGCAGTTCCACTCTCCTAGCGGGAGTTGGCACAGATACGCAGTATTTT,CASSSTLLAGVGTDTQYF